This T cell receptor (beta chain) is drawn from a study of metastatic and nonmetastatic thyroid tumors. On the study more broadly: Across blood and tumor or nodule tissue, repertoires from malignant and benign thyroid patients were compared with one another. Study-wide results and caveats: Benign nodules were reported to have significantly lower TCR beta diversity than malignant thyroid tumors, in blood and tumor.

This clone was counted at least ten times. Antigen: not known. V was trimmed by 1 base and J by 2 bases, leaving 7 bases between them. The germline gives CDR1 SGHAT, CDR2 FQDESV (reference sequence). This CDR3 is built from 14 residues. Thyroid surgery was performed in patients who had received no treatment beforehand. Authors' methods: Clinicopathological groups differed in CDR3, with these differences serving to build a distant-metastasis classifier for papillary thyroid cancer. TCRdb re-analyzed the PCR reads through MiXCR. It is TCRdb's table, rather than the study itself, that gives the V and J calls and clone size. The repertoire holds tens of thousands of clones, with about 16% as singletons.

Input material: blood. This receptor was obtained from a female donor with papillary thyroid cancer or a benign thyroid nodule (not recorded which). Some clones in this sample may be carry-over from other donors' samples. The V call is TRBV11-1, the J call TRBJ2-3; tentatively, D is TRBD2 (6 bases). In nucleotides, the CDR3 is TGTGCCAGCAGCTTAGGGGGGGACACAGATACGCAGTATTTT. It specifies CASSLGGDTDTQYF.